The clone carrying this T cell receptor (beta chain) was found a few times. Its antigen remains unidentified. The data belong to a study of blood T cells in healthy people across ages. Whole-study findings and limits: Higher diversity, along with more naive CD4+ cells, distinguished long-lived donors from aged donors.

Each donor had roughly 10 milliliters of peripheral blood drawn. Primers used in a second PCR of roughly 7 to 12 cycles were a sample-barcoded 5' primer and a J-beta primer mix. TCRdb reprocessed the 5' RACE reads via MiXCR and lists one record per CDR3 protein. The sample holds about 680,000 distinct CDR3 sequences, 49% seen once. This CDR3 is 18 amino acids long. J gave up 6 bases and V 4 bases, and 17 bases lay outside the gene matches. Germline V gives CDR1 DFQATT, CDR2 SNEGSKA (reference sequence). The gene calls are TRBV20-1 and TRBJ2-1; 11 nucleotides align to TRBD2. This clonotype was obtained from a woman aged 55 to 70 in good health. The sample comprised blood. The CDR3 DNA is TGCAGTGCTACAGACGCGCGACGACTAGCGGGATTGGGCAATGAGCAGTTCTTC. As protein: CSATDARRLAGLGNEQFF.